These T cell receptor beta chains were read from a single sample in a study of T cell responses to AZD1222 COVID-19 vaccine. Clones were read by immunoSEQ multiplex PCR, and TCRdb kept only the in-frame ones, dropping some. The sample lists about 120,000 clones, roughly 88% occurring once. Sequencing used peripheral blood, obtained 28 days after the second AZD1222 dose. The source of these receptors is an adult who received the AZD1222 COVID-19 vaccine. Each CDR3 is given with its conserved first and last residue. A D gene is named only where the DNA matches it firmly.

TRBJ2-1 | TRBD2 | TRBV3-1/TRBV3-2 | CASSQEGLAEYNEQFF
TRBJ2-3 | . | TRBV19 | CASSLDPGWDTQYF
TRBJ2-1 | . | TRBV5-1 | CASSSRSSFGEQFF
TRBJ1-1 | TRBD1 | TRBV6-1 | CASSESVYTVQGFHTEAFF
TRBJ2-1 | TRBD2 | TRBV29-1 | CSVELLAGRPRENEQFF
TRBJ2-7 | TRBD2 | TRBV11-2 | CASSLTSGTSGAHSYEQYF
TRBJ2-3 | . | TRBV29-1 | CSVDGHTDTQYF
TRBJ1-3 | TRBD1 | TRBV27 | CASSSRQGMVGNTIYF
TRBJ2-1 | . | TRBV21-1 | CASSFKSIRTSSPYNEQFF
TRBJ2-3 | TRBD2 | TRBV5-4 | CASSSVAGGPTDTQYF
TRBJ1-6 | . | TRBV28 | CASSTKRTLNSPLHF
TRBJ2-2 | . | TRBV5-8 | CASSLGVSGRRFKNTGELFF
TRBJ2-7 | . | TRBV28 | CASSLGPGAEQYF
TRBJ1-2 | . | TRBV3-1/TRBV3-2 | CASSQQGLKYTF
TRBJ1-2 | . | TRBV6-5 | CASRDIDTFYGYTF
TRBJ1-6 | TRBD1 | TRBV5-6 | CASSWDRGNSPLHF